Included here is one TCR beta chain sequence, with context. Its antigen is currently unknown. The sample originates from a study of cytomegalovirus exposure and HLA in healthy donors. Study-wide findings and caveats: The study recorded 160 or so TCR beta chains that were cytomegalovirus-associated. Earlier findings revealed that most TCR beta V segments proved productive either about 87% or about 30% of the time. Later analysis demonstrated an association between a missense DCLRE1C variant and TCR beta V- and J-gene trimming.

In germline, CDR1 is SGHTS, CDR2 YDEGEE. The CDR3 is made up of 17 amino acids. The V end was cut by 3 bases, the J end by 5 bases, with 21 bases between. A multiplex PCR was run with 60 Vbeta primers and 13 Jbeta primers. As handled by the study authors: An analysis that came later counted 80 million or so unique TCR beta chains, approximately 10 million shared. The method was immunoSEQ multiplex PCR; TCRdb's version includes in-frame clones alone and lacks a portion of them. V, J and clone size are those of that table, while D and trimming were read from the DNA. In all, the sample yields some 200,000 clones.

The sequence was obtained from a boy aged 5 to 17 in good health and CMV-seronegative. This chain uses TRBV5-8 with TRBJ2-1; perhaps TRBD2 as D (6 bases). The sample was PBMCs. The chain's CDR3 is CASSSGDGRALNNEQFF. CDR3 nucleotides: TGTGCCAGCAGCTCGGGGGATGGCAGGGCCTTAAACAATGAGCAGTTCTTC.